This TCR beta chain was captured by sequencing in a study of read filtering for tumor transcriptome and immune sequencing. General study points: Even smaller IR-seq throughput identified most shared clonotypes. This fraction held mixed bone marrow immune cells after CD138-negative sorting. About 77% of IR-seq clonotypes had a single read, yet these held around 3.3% of reads. Dropping single-read clonotypes raised IR-seq and RNA-seq shared-clonotype correlation.

This library used roughly 430 ng RNA and molecular barcoded adaptors spanning alpha/delta and beta/gamma chains. TCRdb reprocessed the reads via MiXCR and lists one record per CDR3 protein. The data contain 85,000 to 100,000 distinct CDR3 sequences, approximately 21% of them singletons. This clonotype was detected ten times or more. Its cognate antigen is unknown. This clonotype originated in a donor aged 40 or over with multiple myeloma. Sequencing used a population of CD138-negative cells sorted from bone marrow.

The CDR3: CASSLEVRTEAFF. The CDR3, as DNA: TGTGCCAGCAGCTTAGAAGTCAGGACTGAAGCTTTCTTT. The chain combines TRBV7-8 with TRBJ1-1; D uncertain. Per germline, CDR1 SGHVS and CDR2 FQNEAQ. V was clipped by 1 base and J by 5 bases, with 8 bases between them. The CDR3 has 13 residues.